This TCR beta chain comes out of a study of T cells after yellow fever vaccination. Study conclusions and caveats: Researchers noted that a small share of clonotypes showed up in both CD4 and CD8 compartments. Post-booster repertoires contained most primary-vaccination clones again (roughly 97% CD4, 88% CD8). Abundant bulk-population clonotypes could contaminate the FACS-sorted repertoires.

TCR cDNA was made by 5'RACE template switching, adding a universal primer site and UMIs. TCRdb re-derived calls from the 5' RACE reads in MiXCR, one entry per CDR3 protein. The sample contains about 360,000 distinct CDR3 sequences, roughly 6.2% of which appear only once. Germline V gene sequence: CDR1 SGHDT, CDR2 YYEEEE. The trim removed 0 bases at V and 4 bases at J, leaving 8 bases unmatched. This CDR3 region has 17 residues. A note on this clonotype: Antigen specificity is unknown.

This specimen consisted of PBMCs, obtained 5 days after the yellow fever booster vaccination. This rearrangement joins TRBV5-6 to TRBJ2-1, with TRBD2 identical over 9 bases. The TCR sequence derives from a man aged 25 to 40 who received the YFV17D yellow fever vaccine. CDR3: CASSLEGTSYAYNEQFF. The CDR3, as DNA: TGTGCCAGCAGCTTGGAAGGGACTAGCTACGCATACAATGAGCAGTTCTTC. Filled out from reference TRBV5-6 and TRBJ2-1, the complete variable domain reads DAGVTQSPTHLIKTRGQQVTLRCSPKSGHDTVSWYQQALGQGPQFIFQYYEEEERQRGNFPDRFSGHQFPNYSSELNVNALLLGDSALYLCASSLEGTSYAYNEQFFGPGTRLTVL.